This TCR beta chain appears in the sequencing data of a study of T cell responses to AZD1222 COVID-19 vaccine. Study-level findings and limits: Increases in Spike-specific TCR breadth and depth were seen after two AZD1222 doses. Seropositive AZD1222 recipients at baseline numbered only six or seven. White British people made up most donors, females outnumbered males, and clonal diversity was possibly underestimated. Dominant at 160-218 and 743-854, vaccine-associated CD4 TCRs also spanned spike.

TCRdb's copy holds only in-frame clones and misses some; the assay was immunoSEQ multiplex PCR. The sample consists of over 100,000 clones, roughly 80% of them appearing once. A word on this clone: Antigen unknown.

The sequences come from peripheral blood, collected on day 0 of AZD1222 vaccination. The clonotype originates from an adult in good health.

For the CDR3, the DNA is TGTGCCAGCAGTTTTACAGGCCTGAACACTGAAGCTTTCTTT. It codes for CASSFTGLNTEAFF. The rearrangement joins TRBV6-2 or TRBV6-3 to TRBJ1-1; tentative D call: TRBD1 (5 bases). V lost 4 bases, J lost 0 bases, and 9 bases lay in between. CDR3 size: 14 residues. Germline V gene data show CDR1 as MNHEY and CDR2 as SVGEGT.